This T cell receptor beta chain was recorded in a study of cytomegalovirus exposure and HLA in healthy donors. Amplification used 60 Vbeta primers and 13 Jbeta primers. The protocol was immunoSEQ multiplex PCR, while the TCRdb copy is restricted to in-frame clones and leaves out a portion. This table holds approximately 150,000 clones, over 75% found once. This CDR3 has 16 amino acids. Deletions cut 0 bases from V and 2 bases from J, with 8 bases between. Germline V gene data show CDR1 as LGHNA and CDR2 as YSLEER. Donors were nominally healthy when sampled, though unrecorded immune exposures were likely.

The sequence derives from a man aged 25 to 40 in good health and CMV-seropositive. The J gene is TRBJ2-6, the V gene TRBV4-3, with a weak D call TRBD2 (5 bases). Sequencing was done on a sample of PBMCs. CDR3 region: CASSQEPGAGANVLTF. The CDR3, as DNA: TGCGCCAGCAGCCAAGAGCCCGGGGCTGGGGCCAACGTCCTGACTTTC.